The rows below give T cell receptor beta chains drawn from one sample of a study of T-cell reconstitution after alpha-beta-depleted transplantation in children. TCRdb independently ran MiXCR on the PCR reads; one entry per CDR3 protein. The sample contains 250,000 to 300,000 distinct CDR3 sequences, approximately 9.8% of which appear only once. The sample in question was PBMCs from the stem cell graft donor, obtained from the stem cell graft. All receptors come from a human donor who donated a stem cell graft to a child with SCID. The CDR3 runs from the conserved cysteine through the conserved F or W. A D gene is named only where the DNA matches it firmly. Size values are once, few and many counts, or a class for expanded clones, and some rows have none.

V	D	size	J	CDR3	DNA
TRBV5-5	-	-	TRBJ2-7	CASSAGTIPLDEQYF	TGTGCCAGCAGCGCGGGGACAATACCCCTAGACGAGCAGTACTTC
TRBV2	TRBD2	few	TRBJ2-1	CASKTLAGGKDEQFF	TGTGCCAGCAAGACACTGGCGGGGGGCAAGGATGAGCAGTTCTTC
TRBV3-1	TRBD1	many	TRBJ2-1	CASSQPGQLYNEQFF	TGTGCCAGCAGCCAACCGGGACAGCTCTACAATGAGCAGTTCTTC
TRBV5-4	-	few	TRBJ2-2	CASSSRAPMGTGELFF	TGTGCCAGCAGCTCCCGGGCCCCTATGGGGACCGGGGAGCTGTTTTTT
TRBV6-4	TRBD1	-	TRBJ2-3	CASSDGQGTDTQYF	TGTGCCAGCAGTGACGGACAGGGCACAGATACGCAGTATTTT
TRBV20-1	-	few	TRBJ2-2	CSAPDGLKNTGELFF	TGCAGTGCTCCGGACGGACTAAAGAACACCGGGGAGCTGTTTTTT
TRBV9	-	few	TRBJ2-1	CASSVGVEQFF	TGTGCCAGCAGCGTTGGCGTTGAGCAGTTCTTC
TRBV10-3	TRBD2	-	TRBJ2-7	CAISERTSGGPGSSYEQYF	TGTGCCATCAGTGAGCGGACTAGCGGGGGCCCTGGGAGCTCCTACGAGCAGTACTTC
TRBV7-9	-	few	TRBJ2-2	CASQDGSREFYGGELFF	TGTGCCAGCCAAGATGGTTCCAGGGAATTTTATGGCGGGGAGCTGTTTTTT
TRBV6-1	-	-	TRBJ2-3	CASQRGYSTDTQYF	TGTGCCAGCCAAAGGGGCTATAGCACAGATACGCAGTATTTT
TRBV7-9	-	few	TRBJ2-1	CASSLGRGIYNEQFF	TGTGCCAGCAGCTTAGGTCGGGGGATCTACAATGAGCAGTTCTTC
TRBV19	TRBD2	-	TRBJ2-1	CASSITGPAGGPNEQFF	TGTGCCAGTAGTATAACAGGCCCAGCGGGGGGGCCGAATGAGCAGTTCTTC
TRBV19	-	-	TRBJ2-6	CASSPLLWYSGANVLTF	TGTGCCAGTAGCCCTCTTTTATGGTACTCTGGGGCCAACGTCCTGACTTTC
TRBV12-3/TRBV12-4	-	many	TRBJ1-1	CASRAPQQNTEAFF	TGTGCCAGCAGGGCGCCTCAACAGAACACTGAAGCTTTCTTT
TRBV15	-	-	TRBJ2-3	CATSRGDSTDTQYF	TGTGCCACCAGCAGAGGGGACAGCACAGATACGCAGTATTTT
TRBV2	-	few	TRBJ1-6	CASALTAPNSPLHF	TGTGCCAGCGCCTTAACAGCCCCGAATTCACCCCTCCACTTT
TRBV6-1	TRBD1	-	TRBJ2-7	CASKPGQSFYEQYF	TGTGCCAGCAAGCCGGGACAGTCTTTCTACGAGCAGTACTTC
TRBV10-2	TRBD1	-	TRBJ1-5	CASSDLQGARGQPQHF	TGCGCCAGCAGTGATTTACAGGGGGCGAGGGGTCAGCCCCAGCATTTT
TRBV25-1	-	-	TRBJ2-7	CAINTQEGVERTYEQYF	TGTGCCATCAACACCCAGGAGGGGGTCGAAAGGACCTACGAGCAGTACTTC
TRBV12-3/TRBV12-4	-	-	TRBJ2-2	CASSPSRTVLPGELFF	TGTGCCAGCAGCCCCTCCCGGACAGTTCTTCCCGGGGAGCTGTTTTTT
TRBV2	TRBD1	-	TRBJ1-6	CASSPLKQGMDNSPLHF	TGTGCCAGCAGTCCACTTAAACAGGGGATGGATAATTCACCCCTCCACTTT
TRBV12-3/TRBV12-4	TRBD1	-	TRBJ1-5	CASTRDSFSNQPQHF	TGTGCCAGCACCCGGGACAGTTTTAGCAATCAGCCCCAGCATTTT
TRBV7-9	-	-	TRBJ1-1	CASTQGGLNTEAFF	TGTGCCAGCACCCAGGGAGGGCTGAACACTGAAGCTTTCTTT
TRBV5-1	-	-	TRBJ2-2	CASRQGGRTGELFF	TGCGCCAGCAGACAAGGGGGTCGCACCGGGGAGCTGTTTTTT
TRBV20-1	-	-	TRBJ1-5	CSARDPGGSNQPQHF	TGCAGTGCTAGAGATCCGGGGGGTAGCAATCAGCCCCAGCATTTT
TRBV5-1	TRBD1	-	TRBJ1-2	CASKRTGGEGYTF	TGCGCCAGCAAAAGGACAGGGGGAGAAGGCTACACCTTC
TRBV20-1	TRBD1	many	TRBJ2-1	CSSWTGVSYNEQFF	TGCAGTTCTTGGACAGGGGTATCCTACAATGAGCAGTTCTTC
TRBV12-3/TRBV12-4	-	few	TRBJ2-7	CASSRRGRSYEQYF	TGTGCCAGCAGTCGACGAGGACGCTCCTACGAGCAGTACTTC
TRBV29-1	-	many	TRBJ1-5	CSVGGARNQPQHF	TGCAGCGTTGGTGGGGCGAGGAATCAGCCCCAGCATTTT
TRBV21-1	-	-	TRBJ1-2	CASSKRDSNYGYTF	TGTGCCAGCAGCAAAAGGGACAGCAACTATGGCTACACCTTC
TRBV20-1	-	few	TRBJ2-3	CSARGGDFSTDTQYF	TGCAGTGCTAGAGGGGGAGACTTTTCAACAGATACGCAGTATTTT
TRBV5-1	TRBD1	many	TRBJ2-1	CASSKTGGAAYLNEQFF	TGCGCCAGCAGCAAGACAGGGGGTGCGGCTTATCTAAATGAGCAGTTCTTC
TRBV20-1	-	-	TRBJ2-1	CSATKLRVNEQFF	TGCAGTGCTACTAAGCTAAGGGTCAATGAGCAGTTCTTC
TRBV7-6	-	-	TRBJ1-5	CATGVKDQPQHF	TGTGCCACCGGGGTGAAAGATCAGCCCCAGCATTTT
TRBV20-1	TRBD1	few	TRBJ1-1	CSATVRGGNTEAFF	TGCAGTGCAACTGTCAGGGGGGGGAACACTGAAGCTTTCTTT
TRBV7-3	-	-	TRBJ2-6	CASSLLSNVLTF	TGTGCCAGCAGCTTACTTTCCAACGTCCTGACTTTC
TRBV20-1	-	few	TRBJ2-7	CSASPGLDEQYF	TGCAGTGCTAGTCCGGGATTGGACGAGCAGTACTTC